This TCR beta chain stems from a study of blood T cells in healthy people across ages. Per-sample yields of isolated PBMCs were at least 6 million. For the second PCR, which ran for 7 to 11 cycles, a sample-barcoded 5' primer and a J-beta primer mix were used. Through a template-switch adaptor with 12 random nucleotides, each cDNA molecule received a tag. Paired-end reads containing CDR3 totaled no fewer than 2.5 million for each sample. One entry per CDR3 protein, called by TCRdb with MiXCR from the 5' RACE reads. The sample carries about 580,000 distinct CDR3 sequences, under 55% recorded once. Material for sequencing was blood. The clonotype originates from a man older than 75 in good health.

The CDR3 loop reads CASSNLCEQYF. The CDR3, as DNA: TGTGCCAGCAGTAATCTATGCGAGCAGTACTTC. This rearrangement joins TRBV6-6 to TRBJ2-7; no clear D. V was cut by 5 bases and J by 6 bases, with 8 bases left in between. Germline-derived CDR1 and CDR2 are MNHNY and SVGAGI (reference sequence). The CDR3 runs to 11 residues.